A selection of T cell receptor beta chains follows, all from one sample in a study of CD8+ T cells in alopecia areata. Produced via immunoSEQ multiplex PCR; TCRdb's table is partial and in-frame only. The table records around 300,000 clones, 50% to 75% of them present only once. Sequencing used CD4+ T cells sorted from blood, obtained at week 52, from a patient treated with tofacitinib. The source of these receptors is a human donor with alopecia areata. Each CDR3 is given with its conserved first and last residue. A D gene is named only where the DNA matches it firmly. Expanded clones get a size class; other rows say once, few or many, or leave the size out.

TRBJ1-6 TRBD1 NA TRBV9 TGTGCCAGCAGCGTTCAGGACAGGGGCGGTAATTCACCCCTCCACTTT CASSVQDRGGNSPLHF
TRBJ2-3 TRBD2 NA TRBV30 TGTGCCTGTGGACTAGCGGGGGGATACACAGATACGCAGTATTTT CACGLAGGYTDTQYF
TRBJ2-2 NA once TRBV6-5 TGTGCCAGCCTTTCTGCGAACACCGGGGAGCTGTTTTTT CASLSANTGELFF
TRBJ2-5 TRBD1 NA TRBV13 TGTGCCAGCAGCCTCAGGGGGCTAGCGTTAGAGACCCAGTACTTC CASSLRGLALETQYF
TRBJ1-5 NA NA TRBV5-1 TGCGCCAGCAGCGTCGGACCCGAGGGCAATCAGCCCCAGCATTTT CASSVGPEGNQPQHF
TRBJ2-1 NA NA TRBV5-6 TGTGCCAGCAGCTTTCCCGGGGAGGATGAGCAGTTCTTC CASSFPGEDEQFF
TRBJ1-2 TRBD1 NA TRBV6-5 TGTGCCAGCACCGTGGACAGGGAGAGTGGCTACACCTTC CASTVDRESGYTF
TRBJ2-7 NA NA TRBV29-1 TGCAGCGTCGGGAGCCGGGACACGAGCTCCTACGAGCAGTACTTC CSVGSRDTSSYEQYF
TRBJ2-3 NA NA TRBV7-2 TGTGCCAGCAGCTCAGGAGTCAGGGGGGTTACGCAGTATTTT CASSSGVRGVTQYF
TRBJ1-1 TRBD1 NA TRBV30 TGTGCCTGGAGACAGGGGCTGAACACTGAAGCTTTCTTT CAWRQGLNTEAFF
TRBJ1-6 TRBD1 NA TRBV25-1 TGTGCCAGCAAAGCTCAGGGGGCCTGGAATTCACCCCTCCACTTT CASKAQGAWNSPLHF
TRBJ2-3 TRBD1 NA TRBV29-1 TGCAGCGCGGGACAGTCCACTAGCACAGATACGCAGTATTTT CSAGQSTSTDTQYF
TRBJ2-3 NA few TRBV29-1 TGCAGCGTTGGTTTCGAGAGCACAGATACGCAGTATTTT CSVGFESTDTQYF